Shown below are 29 T cell receptor beta chains from a single sample sequenced in a study of shared clonotypes between healthy human individuals. Profiled with immunoSEQ multiplex PCR; TCRdb holds only in-frame clones, not every one. The repertoire includes 2 million to 2.5 million clones, around 95% of them detected once, and more than 0.1% sits in the top ten. The material sequenced was naive CD4+ T cells sorted from blood. Specified subset: CD45RA+ positively selected. The receptors here all came from a man younger than 30 in good health.

The V and J genes are TRBV5-8 and TRBJ2-2; a weak D match, TRBD2 (5 bases). This CDR3 is built from 15 residues. Germline loops: CDR1 SGHTS, CDR2 YDEGEE. V was trimmed by 5 bases and J by 6 bases, leaving 17 bases between them. CDR3 coding DNA: TGTGCCAGCAGGCCGGTCGGTCCGCGGGCCGGGGAGCTGTTTTTT. Protein: CASRPVGPRAGELFF.

The chain carries TRBV21-1 and TRBJ2-7; the D call TRBD1 from the table was never checked on the DNA. TRBV21-1 is marked as a pseudogene. This CDR3 is built from 15 residues. DNA of the CDR3: TGTGCCAGCAGCACACAACCTAGGGGGTCCTACGAGCAGTACTTC. Amino acid sequence: CASSTQPRGSYEQYF.

There are a few counts of this clone. The CDR3 region is CASSPGEGTNQPQHF. The CDR3 nucleotides are TGTGCCAGCAGCCCTGGGGAGGGGACCAATCAGCCCCAGCATTTT. This chain uses TRBV28 with TRBJ1-5; D perhaps matches TRBD1 (5 bases). Germline CDR1 MDHEN, CDR2 SYDVKM. This CDR3 comprises 15 residues. Deletions cut 6 bases from V and 3 bases from J, with 15 bases between.

This chain connects TRBV29-1 to TRBJ1-2; D might be TRBD1 (6 bases). This CDR3 spans 15 amino acids. The germline V gene encodes CDR1 SQVTM and CDR2 ANQGSEA. The V and J ends lost 4 bases and 5 bases respectively, with 20 bases between them. The CDR3 protein is CSVVPEPGQRYGYTF. The CDR3 DNA sequence: TGCAGCGTTGTTCCCGAGCCAGGACAGAGATATGGCTACACCTTC.

This rearrangement joins TRBV2 to TRBJ1-6; unclear D gene. Germline V gene lookup returns CDR1 SNHLY and CDR2 FYNNEI. The CDR3 sequence is 16 residues long. Trimming stripped 3 bases from V and 8 bases from J, with 17 bases between. The CDR3 region is CASSERGWQPHSPLHF. In nucleotides, the CDR3 is TGTGCCAGCAGTGAGAGAGGCTGGCAGCCGCATTCACCCCTCCACTTT.

CDR3: CASSPTSNGYEQYF. The CDR3 DNA follows: TGTGCCAGCAGCCCAACTAGTAACGGCTACGAGCAGTACTTC. The chain has TRBV7-9 and TRBJ2-7; D is possibly TRBD2 (5 bases). V was pared by 5 bases and J by 3 bases, with 14 bases between. The CDR3 has 14 residues. CDR1 and CDR2 (germline): SEHNR, FQNEAQ (reference sequence).

This chain uses TRBV7-9 with TRBJ2-3, with 8 nucleotides matching TRBD2. V lost 1 base, J lost 3 bases, and 6 bases stayed unmatched. From germline, CDR1 is SEHNR and CDR2 FQNEAQ (reference sequence). CDR3 length: 16 residues. The CDR3 loop reads CASSLVEGTRTDTQYF. The CDR3 DNA sequence: TGTGCCAGCAGCTTAGTCGAAGGGACTAGAACAGATACGCAGTATTTT.

In the case of this clone: Germline and junction disagree at one end, which may indicate a read error. The gene calls are TRBV7-7 and TRBJ2-5, with D perhaps matching TRBD1 (5 bases). CDR3 length equals 14 residues. From germline, CDR1 is SSHAT and CDR2 FNYEAQ (reference sequence). The CDR3 reads CASSPGPYQETQYF. CDR3 bases: TGTGCTAGCAGCCCAGGGCCGTACCAAGAGACCCAGTACTTC.

The CDR3 DNA reads as TGTGCCAGCAGCTTTAGACAGGGGCCGTCAACTAATGAAAAACTGTTTTTT. Its protein is CASSFRQGPSTNEKLFF. The V gene is TRBV5-8, the J gene TRBJ1-4; 8 bases are shared with TRBD1. The CDR3 contains 17 residues. Germline assignment: CDR1 SGHTS and CDR2 YDEGEE. After removal of 2 bases from V and 0 bases from J, the junction contained 6 bases not matched to a gene.

The rearrangement links TRBV2 to TRBJ2-7, with D perhaps being TRBD1 or TRBD2 (5 bases each). Germline CDR1 and CDR2: SNHLY and FYNNEI. V gave up 5 bases and J gave up 6 bases, with 17 bases separating them. The CDR3 runs 14 residues. CDR3 amino acids: CASSLAGTASEQYF. The CDR3 region has the DNA TGTGCCAGCAGTTTAGCCGGGACGGCCTCCGAGCAGTACTTC.

The chain uses TRBV4-1 and TRBJ2-7; D may match TRBD1 or TRBD2 (5 bases each). V lost 5 bases and J lost 7, with 9 bases in between. CDR3 size: 11 residues. Germline-derived CDR1 and CDR2 are MGHRA and YSYEKL. CDR3: CASSGTPEQYF. In nucleotides, the CDR3 is TGCGCCAGCAGCGGGACCCCGGAGCAGTACTTC.

V and J are TRBV27 and TRBJ2-7, with TRBD2 identical over 15 bases. CDR1 is MNHEY, CDR2 SMNVEV, per germline (reference sequence). This CDR3 spans 17 amino acids. V lost 2 bases and J lost 5; bases outside the gene matches: 7. This CDR3 reads CASSLIGLAGGPHEQYF. In DNA form, the CDR3 reads TGTGCCAGCAGTTTAATCGGACTAGCGGGAGGGCCCCACGAGCAGTACTTC.

The table lists this clone with a count of one. The chain combines TRBV30 with TRBJ2-6, with a possible D match to TRBD1 (5 bases). The V gene's germline CDR1 is GTSNPN and CDR2 SVGIG (reference sequence). Trimming took 1 base from V and 9 from J, leaving 10 bases between them. CDR3 length: 13 amino acids. CDR3 nucleotide sequence: TGTGCCTGGAGTGGGCAGGGCGGCAACGTCCTGACTTTC. Residues: CAWSGQGGNVLTF.

This clone was seen a handful of times. The chain recombines TRBV6-6 with TRBJ1-6; TRBD1 is a possible D gene (6 bases). V was cut by 6 bases and J by 7 bases, with 13 bases left in between. The CDR3 is 14 amino acids. CDR1 and CDR2 from the germline V gene are MNHNY and SVGAGI (reference sequence). CDR3 sequence (DNA): TGTGCCAGCAGATACGGGCAGGGGAATTCACCCCTCCACTTT. The encoded protein is CASRYGQGNSPLHF.

The rearrangement uses TRBV5-1 and TRBJ2-3; D gene ambiguous. The CDR3 contains 17 residues. V lost 0 bases and J 2 bases, leaving 16 bases between the germline ends. Germline CDR1 and CDR2: SGHRS and YFSETQ. The CDR3 nucleotides are TGCGCCAGCAGCTTGGGGGCAGCCTTGGAACCCACAGATACGCAGTATTTT. Translated: CASSLGAALEPTDTQYF.

This chain uses TRBV28 with TRBJ2-5, with TRBD2 as a possible D gene (5 bases). The CDR3 has 15 amino acids. Trimming removed 3 bases from V and 5 bases from J, with 16 bases in between. The V gene's germline CDR1 is MDHEN and CDR2 SYDVKM. CDR3 DNA: TGTGCCAGCAGTTTGGGATCCGGAGGAAGGGAGACCCAGTACTTC. It encodes CASSLGSGGRETQYF.

The chain couples TRBV5-1 to TRBJ1-3; D is unresolved. Germline V gene sequence: CDR1 SGHRS, CDR2 YFSETQ. The CDR3 covers 17 residues. V lost 4 bases, J lost 1 base, and 18 bases lay in between. CDR3 in amino acids: CASSIDPPANSGNTIYF. In DNA form, the CDR3 reads TGCGCCAGCAGCATTGATCCGCCGGCGAATTCTGGAAACACCATATATTTT.

In DNA form, the CDR3 reads TGTGCCAGCAGTGAGAGGGGCCCCAGGGAGACCCAGTACTTC. Amino acids: CASSERGPRETQYF. This sequence joins TRBV6-1 and TRBJ2-5, with D possibly being TRBD1 or TRBD2 (5 bases each). Trimming removed 3 bases from V and 5 bases from J, with 13 bases in between. Germline-derived CDR1 and CDR2 are MNHNS and SASEGT. The CDR3 runs to 14 residues.

The CDR3 DNA is TGTGCCAGCAGTGAATGGGGACAGGGGGCAGGGGAGACCCAGTACTTC. Its protein product is CASSEWGQGAGETQYF. The rearrangement uses TRBV25-1 and TRBJ2-5, with 12 bases fitting TRBD1. There are 16 residues in the CDR3. Germline-derived CDR1 and CDR2 are MGHDK and SYGVNS. The trim removed 1 base at V and 5 bases at J, leaving 5 bases unmatched.

This clone was recorded only once. V is TRBV28 and J is TRBJ1-4, with unresolved D. There are 14 residues in the CDR3. Germline V gene sequence: CDR1 MDHEN, CDR2 SYDVKM. The V end lost 5 bases, the J end lost 8 bases, and 15 bases lay between the germline ends. CDR3 in DNA: TGTGCCAGCAGTGAATGGGCGGTTAACGAAAAACTGTTTTTT. This codes for CASSEWAVNEKLFF.

This clone has just one count. Other DNA sequences within the sample encode an identical CDR3. V is TRBV5-1 and J is TRBJ2-7, with TRBD2 as a possible D gene (6 bases). This CDR3 has 16 amino acids. Trimming removed 0 bases from V and 0 bases from J, with 13 bases in between. Germline CDR1 reads SGHRS; CDR2 reads YFSETQ. CDR3 coding DNA: TGCGCCAGCAGCTTGGGCGGGACTGGGAGCTCCTACGAGCAGTACTTC. Translation gives CASSLGGTGSSYEQYF.

Here the CDR3 DNA reads TGTGCCAGCAGCTTGGACGGGGCAGGGCTCGGCGAGCAGTACTTC. As protein: CASSLDGAGLGEQYF. The rearrangement links TRBV5-4 to TRBJ2-7; either TRBD1 or TRBD2 may fit D (5 bases each). Trimming left V 0 bases short and J 6 bases short, with 16 bases between. This CDR3 has 15 residues. The germline gives CDR1 SGHNT, CDR2 YYREEE (reference sequence).

This clone was recorded only once. The rearrangement joins TRBV10-2 to TRBJ2-2, with D tentatively TRBD2 (6 bases). The CDR3 extends over 14 amino acids. V lost 7 bases, J lost 2 bases, and 11 bases lay in between. Germline values: CDR1 WSHSY, CDR2 SAAADI. In DNA form, the CDR3 reads TGCGCCAGCACCCCTAGCGTAAACACCGGGGAGCTGTTTTTT. Its translation: CASTPSVNTGELFF.

The chain links TRBV6-6 to TRBJ2-7, with 10 bases matching TRBD2. The CDR3 spans 13 residues. J lost 5 bases, V lost 6 bases, and 4 bases had no gene match. In germline, CDR1 is MNHNY, CDR2 SVGAGI (reference sequence). CDR3 DNA sequence: TGTGCCAGCAGCCAAGCGGGAGGGAACGAGCAGTACTTC. Residues: CASSQAGGNEQYF.

V gene TRBV15 combines with J gene TRBJ1-1; unclear D gene. CDR3 length equals 14 residues. Germline values: CDR1 LNHNV, CDR2 YYDKDF (reference sequence). The V end was cut by 5 bases, the J end by 3 bases, with 13 bases between. Written as DNA, the CDR3 is TGTGCCACCAGCCGCCGCACATCGGACACTGAAGCTTTCTTT. This sequence encodes CATSRRTSDTEAFF.

This chain links TRBV6-6 with TRBJ2-1; TRBD2 aligns across 12 bases. The germline V gene encodes CDR1 MNHNY and CDR2 SVGAGI (reference sequence). The length of the CDR3 is 15 residues. After removal of 6 bases from V and 8 bases from J, the junction contained 8 bases not matched to a gene. The CDR3 bases are TGTGCCAGCAGCGTATTGACTAGCGGGAGCTATGAGCAGTTCTTC. Its protein product is CASSVLTSGSYEQFF.

The chain has TRBV27 and TRBJ1-5, with TRBD1 as a possible D gene (6 bases). Per the germline V gene, CDR1 is MNHEY and CDR2 is SMNVEV (reference sequence). The length of the CDR3 is 17 residues. V lost 6 bases and J 4 bases, leaving 22 bases between the germline ends. The CDR3 loop reads CASSFLGGRGGNQPQHF. The CDR3 nucleotides are TGTGCCAGCAGCTTCCTGGGGGGGCGAGGGGGGAATCAGCCCCAGCATTTT.

The chain combines TRBV2 with TRBJ1-5; the match to TRBD1 covers 7 bases. The CDR3 sequence is 14 residues long. Trimming took 6 bases from V and 3 from J; bases not matched to a gene: 5. Germline V lookup: CDR1 SNHLY, CDR2 FYNNEI. CDR3 coding DNA: TGTGCCAGCAGCATACAGGGGAACAATCAGCCCCAGCATTTT. Translating it yields CASSIQGNNQPQHF.

Turning to this clone: This sample includes further DNA sequences coding for the same CDR3. The rearrangement links TRBV5-1 to TRBJ2-7; 8 bases align to TRBD1. CDR1 and CDR2 (germline): SGHRS, YFSETQ. V was clipped by 0 bases and J by 3 bases; unmatched bases: 2. The CDR3 covers 14 residues. The CDR3 sequence is CASSLVQGGYEQYF. DNA for the CDR3: TGCGCCAGCAGCTTGGTACAGGGGGGCTACGAGCAGTACTTC.